This T cell receptor (beta chain) comes out of a study of CD8 T cells in ankylosing spondylitis. Study-wide points: Clones linked to the disease showed a CD8+ phenotype. They occurred at relatively low frequencies in peripheral blood. Clones tied to disease were said to be significantly enriched in matched ankylosing spondylitis synovial fluid.

The CDR3 contains 17 residues. Germline lookup yields CDR1 LGHNA and CDR2 YNFKEQ. Trimming removed 2 bases at V and 5 bases at J, with 21 bases between. Each CDR3 protein gets one entry after TCRdb re-called the 5' RACE reads with MiXCR. The sample has some 250,000 distinct CDR3 sequences; 24% are singletons. This clonotype occurred many times. Antigen specificity is unknown. The chain carries TRBV4-2 and TRBJ2-5; D might be TRBD2 (7 bases). The TCR comes from a male donor with ankylosing spondylitis or in good health (not recorded which). The sequenced sample was blood, either unsorted or a sorted T cell fraction (not recorded which). The CDR3 sequence is CASSQTGLGGARETQYF. CDR3 DNA sequence: TGTGCCAGCAGCCAAACTGGCCTGGGGGGGGCAAGGGAGACCCAGTACTTC.